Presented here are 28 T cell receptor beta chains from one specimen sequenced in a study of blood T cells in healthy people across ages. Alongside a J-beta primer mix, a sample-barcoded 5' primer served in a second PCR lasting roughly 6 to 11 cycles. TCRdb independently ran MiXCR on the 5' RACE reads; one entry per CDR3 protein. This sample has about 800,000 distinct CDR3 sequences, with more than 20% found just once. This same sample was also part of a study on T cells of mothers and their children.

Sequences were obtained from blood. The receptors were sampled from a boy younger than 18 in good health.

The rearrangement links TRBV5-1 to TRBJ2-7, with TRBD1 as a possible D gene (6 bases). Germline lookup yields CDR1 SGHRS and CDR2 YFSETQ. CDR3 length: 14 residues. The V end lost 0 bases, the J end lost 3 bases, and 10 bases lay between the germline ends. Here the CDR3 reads CASSLAGTHYEQYF. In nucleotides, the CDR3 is TGCGCCAGCAGCTTGGCCGGGACACACTACGAGCAGTACTTC.

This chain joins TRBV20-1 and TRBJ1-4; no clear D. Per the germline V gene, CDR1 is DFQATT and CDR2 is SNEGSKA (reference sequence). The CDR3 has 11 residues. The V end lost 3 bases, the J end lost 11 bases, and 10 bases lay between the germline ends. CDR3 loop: CSASRTEKLFF. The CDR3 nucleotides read TGCAGTGCTAGTAGGACTGAGAAACTGTTTTTT.

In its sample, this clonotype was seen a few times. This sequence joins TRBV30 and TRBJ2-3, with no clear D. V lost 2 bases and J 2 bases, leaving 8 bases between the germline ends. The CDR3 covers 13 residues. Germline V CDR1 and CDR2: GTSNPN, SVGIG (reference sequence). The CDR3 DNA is TGTGCCTGGAGTATAGGAACCACAGATACGCAGTATTTT. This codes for CAWSIGTTDTQYF.

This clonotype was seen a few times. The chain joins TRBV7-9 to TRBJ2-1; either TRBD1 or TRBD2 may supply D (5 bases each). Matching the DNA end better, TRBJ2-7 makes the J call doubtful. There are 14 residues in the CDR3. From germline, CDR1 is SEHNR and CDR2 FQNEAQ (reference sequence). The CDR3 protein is CASSLPSGATEQYF. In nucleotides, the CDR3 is TGTGCCAGCAGCCTCCCCTCCGGGGCAACCGAGCAGTACTTC.

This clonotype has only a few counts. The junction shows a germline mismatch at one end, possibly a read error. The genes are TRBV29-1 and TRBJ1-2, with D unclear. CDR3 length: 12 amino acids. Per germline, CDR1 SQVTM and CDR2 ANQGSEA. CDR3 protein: CSVAPGFYRGIF. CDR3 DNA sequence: TGCAGCGTTGCGCCGGGCTTCTATCGAGGCATCTTC.

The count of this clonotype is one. The CDR3 is CASQVSLNTEAFF. The DNA of the CDR3 is TGTGCCAGCCAGGTGTCATTGAACACTGAAGCTTTCTTT. The J gene is TRBJ1-1, the V gene TRBV14; D not resolved. Trimming left V 8 bases short and J 0 bases short, with 10 bases between. Germline V CDR1 and CDR2: SGHDN, FVKESK. The CDR3 contains 13 residues.

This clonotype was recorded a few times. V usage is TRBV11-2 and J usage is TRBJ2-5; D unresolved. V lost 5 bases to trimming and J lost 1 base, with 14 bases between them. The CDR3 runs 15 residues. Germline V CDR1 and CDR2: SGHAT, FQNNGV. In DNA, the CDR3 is TGTGCCAGCAGCCCAACCCAACGGGTCCAAGAGACCCAGTACTTC. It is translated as CASSPTQRVQETQYF. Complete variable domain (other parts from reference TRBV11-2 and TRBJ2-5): EAGVAQSPRYKIIEKRQSVAFWCNPISGHATLYWYQQILGQGPKLLIQFQNNGVVDDSQLPKDRFSAERLKGVDSTLKIQPAKLEDSAVYLCASSPTQRVQETQYFGPGTRLLVL.

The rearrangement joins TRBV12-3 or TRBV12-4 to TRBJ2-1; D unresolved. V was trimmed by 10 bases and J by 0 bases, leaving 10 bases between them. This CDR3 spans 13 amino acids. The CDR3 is CATRKGSYNEQFF. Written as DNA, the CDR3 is TGTGCCACCCGAAAGGGCTCCTACAATGAGCAGTTCTTC.

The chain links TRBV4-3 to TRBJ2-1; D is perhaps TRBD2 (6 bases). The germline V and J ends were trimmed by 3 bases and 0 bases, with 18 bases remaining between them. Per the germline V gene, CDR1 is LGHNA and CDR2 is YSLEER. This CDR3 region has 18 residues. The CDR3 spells CASSQGGWRDASYNEQFF. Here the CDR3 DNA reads TGCGCCAGCAGCCAGGGAGGCTGGCGGGACGCCTCCTACAATGAGCAGTTCTTC.

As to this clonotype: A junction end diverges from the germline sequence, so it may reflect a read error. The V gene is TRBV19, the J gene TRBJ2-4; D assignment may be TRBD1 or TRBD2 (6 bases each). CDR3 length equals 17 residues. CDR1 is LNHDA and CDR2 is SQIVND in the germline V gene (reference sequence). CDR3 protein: CASSPWGALIAKNIQNF. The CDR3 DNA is TGTGCCAGTAGCCCCTGGGGGGCCTTGATAGCCAAAAACATTCAGAACTTC.

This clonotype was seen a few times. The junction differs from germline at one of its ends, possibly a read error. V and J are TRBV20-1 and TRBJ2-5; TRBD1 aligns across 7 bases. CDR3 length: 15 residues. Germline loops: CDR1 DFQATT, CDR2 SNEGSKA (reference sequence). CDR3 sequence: CSARKMGQYQETRYF. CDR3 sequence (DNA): TGCAGTGCCCGAAAGATGGGACAGTACCAAGAGACCCGGTACTTC.

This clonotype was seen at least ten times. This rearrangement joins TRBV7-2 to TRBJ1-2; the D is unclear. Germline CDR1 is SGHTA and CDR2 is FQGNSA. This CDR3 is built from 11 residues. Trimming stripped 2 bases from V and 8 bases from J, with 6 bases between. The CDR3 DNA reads TGTGCCAGCAGCTTATGGGTCGGCTACACCTTC. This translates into CASSLWVGYTF.

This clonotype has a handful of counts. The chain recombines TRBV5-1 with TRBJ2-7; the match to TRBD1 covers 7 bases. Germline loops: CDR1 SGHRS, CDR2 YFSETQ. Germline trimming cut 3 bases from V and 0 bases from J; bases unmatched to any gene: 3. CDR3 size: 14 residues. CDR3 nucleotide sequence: TGCGCCAGCAGCTCAACAGGGGCCTCCTACGAGCAGTACTTC. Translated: CASSSTGASYEQYF.

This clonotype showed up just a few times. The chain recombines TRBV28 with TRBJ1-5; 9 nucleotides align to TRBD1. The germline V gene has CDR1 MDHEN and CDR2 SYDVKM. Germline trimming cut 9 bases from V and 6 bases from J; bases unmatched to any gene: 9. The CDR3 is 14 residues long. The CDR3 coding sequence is TGTGCCAGTTACGGACAGGGGATAGGTCAGCCCCAGCATTTT. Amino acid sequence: CASYGQGIGQPQHF. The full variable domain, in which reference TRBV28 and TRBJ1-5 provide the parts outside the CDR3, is DVKVTQSSRYLVKRTGEKVFLECVQDMDHENMFWYRQDPGLGLRLIYFSYDVKMKEKGDIPEGYSVSREKKERFSLILESASTNQTSMYLCASYGQGIGQPQHFGDGTRLSIL.

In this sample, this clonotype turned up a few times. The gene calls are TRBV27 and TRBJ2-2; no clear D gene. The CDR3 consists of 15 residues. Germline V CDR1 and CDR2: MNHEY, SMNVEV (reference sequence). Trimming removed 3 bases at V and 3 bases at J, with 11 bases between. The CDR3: CASSLVQPDTGELFF. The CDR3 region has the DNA TGTGCCAGCAGTTTGGTACAGCCAGACACCGGGGAGCTGTTTTTT.

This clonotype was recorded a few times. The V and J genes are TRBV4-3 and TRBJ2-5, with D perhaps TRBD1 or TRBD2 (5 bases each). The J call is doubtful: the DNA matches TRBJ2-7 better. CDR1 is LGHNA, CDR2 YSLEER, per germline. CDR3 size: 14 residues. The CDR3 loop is CASSQAFGGYEQYF. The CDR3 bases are TGCGCCAGCAGCCAAGCATTTGGGGGTTACGAGCAGTACTTC.

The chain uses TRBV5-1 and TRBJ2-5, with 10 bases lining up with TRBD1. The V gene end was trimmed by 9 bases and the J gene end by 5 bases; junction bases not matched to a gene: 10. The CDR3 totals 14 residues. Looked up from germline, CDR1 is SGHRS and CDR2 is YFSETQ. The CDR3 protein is CATCEGQGMETQYF. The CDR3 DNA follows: TGCGCCACCTGCGAGGGACAGGGGATGGAGACCCAGTACTTC.

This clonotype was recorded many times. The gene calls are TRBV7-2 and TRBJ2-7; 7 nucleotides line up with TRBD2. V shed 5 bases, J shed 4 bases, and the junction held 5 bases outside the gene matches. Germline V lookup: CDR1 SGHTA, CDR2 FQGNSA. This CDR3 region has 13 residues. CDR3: CASSTPGLYEQYF. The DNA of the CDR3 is TGTGCCAGCAGCACCCCGGGACTATACGAGCAGTACTTC.

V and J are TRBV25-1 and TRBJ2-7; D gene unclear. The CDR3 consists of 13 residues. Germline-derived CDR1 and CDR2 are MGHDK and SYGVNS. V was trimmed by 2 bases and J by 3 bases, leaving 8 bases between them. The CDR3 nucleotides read TGTGCCAGCAGTGAACTTCCATTCTACGAGCAGTACTTC. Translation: CASSELPFYEQYF.

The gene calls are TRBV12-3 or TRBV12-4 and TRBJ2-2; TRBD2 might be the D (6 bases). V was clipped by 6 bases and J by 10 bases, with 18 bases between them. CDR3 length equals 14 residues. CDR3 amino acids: CASRPSGGAAELFF. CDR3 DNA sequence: TGTGCCAGCAGACCCAGCGGCGGGGCGGCGGAGCTGTTTTTT.

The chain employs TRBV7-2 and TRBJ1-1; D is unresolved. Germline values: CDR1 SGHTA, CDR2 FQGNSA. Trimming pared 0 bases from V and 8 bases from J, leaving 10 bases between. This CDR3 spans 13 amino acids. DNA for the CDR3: TGTGCCAGCAGCTTAGCCCCGGGTGGGGAAGCTTTCTTT. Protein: CASSLAPGGEAFF.

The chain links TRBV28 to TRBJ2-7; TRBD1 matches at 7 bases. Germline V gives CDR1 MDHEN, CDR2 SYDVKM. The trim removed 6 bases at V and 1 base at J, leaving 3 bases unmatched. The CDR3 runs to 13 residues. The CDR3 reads CASRRTGSYEQYF. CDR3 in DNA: TGTGCCAGCAGGAGGACAGGTTCCTACGAGCAGTACTTC.

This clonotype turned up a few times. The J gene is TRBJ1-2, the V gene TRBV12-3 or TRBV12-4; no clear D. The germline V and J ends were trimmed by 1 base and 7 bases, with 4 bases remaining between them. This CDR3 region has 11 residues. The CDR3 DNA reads TGTGCCAGCAGTTTAGGGGCTGGCTACACCTTC. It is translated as CASSLGAGYTF.

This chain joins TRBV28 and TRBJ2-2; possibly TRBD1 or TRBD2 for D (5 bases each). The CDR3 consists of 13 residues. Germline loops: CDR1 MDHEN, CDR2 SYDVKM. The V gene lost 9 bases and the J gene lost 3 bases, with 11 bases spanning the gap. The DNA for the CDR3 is TGTGCCAGTCGGGGCGACGACACCGGGGAGCTGTTTTTT. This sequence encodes CASRGDDTGELFF.

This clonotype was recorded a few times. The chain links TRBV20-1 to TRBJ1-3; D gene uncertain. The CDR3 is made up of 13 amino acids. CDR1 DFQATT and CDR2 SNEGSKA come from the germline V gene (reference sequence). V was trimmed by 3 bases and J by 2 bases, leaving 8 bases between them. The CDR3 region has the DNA TGCAGTGCTAGTCTCAGTCCTGGAAACACCATATATTTT. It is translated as CSASLSPGNTIYF.

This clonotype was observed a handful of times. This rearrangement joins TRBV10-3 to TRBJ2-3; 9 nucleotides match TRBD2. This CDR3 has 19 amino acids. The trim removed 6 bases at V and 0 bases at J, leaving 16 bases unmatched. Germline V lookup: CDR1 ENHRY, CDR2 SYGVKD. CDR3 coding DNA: TGTGCCATCAGCGCCCCGCGGGGCGGGGGGGCCGGTAGCACAGATACGCAGTATTTT. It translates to CAISAPRGGGAGSTDTQYF.

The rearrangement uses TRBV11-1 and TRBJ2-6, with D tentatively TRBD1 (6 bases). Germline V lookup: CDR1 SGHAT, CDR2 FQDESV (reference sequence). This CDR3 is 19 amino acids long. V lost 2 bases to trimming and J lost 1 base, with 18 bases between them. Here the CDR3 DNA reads TGTGCCAGCAGCTTAATACCAGGGGTCCGTCCTTCTGGGGCCAACGTCCTGACTTTC. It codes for CASSLIPGVRPSGANVLTF.

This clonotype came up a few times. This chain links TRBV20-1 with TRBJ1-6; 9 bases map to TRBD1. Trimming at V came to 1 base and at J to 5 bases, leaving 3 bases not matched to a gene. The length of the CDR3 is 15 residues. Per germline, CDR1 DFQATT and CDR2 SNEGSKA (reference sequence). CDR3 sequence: CSARVGTGNNSPLHF. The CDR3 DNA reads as TGCAGTGCTAGAGTCGGGACAGGGAATAATTCACCCCTCCACTTT.